Below are 22 T cell receptor beta chains sequenced from a single sample in a study of OX40 agonist ivuxolimab in advanced cancers. Assay: immunoSEQ multiplex PCR; the TCRdb copy retains only in-frame clones and omits some. Of 12,000 or so clones in the sample, around 79% are singletons; the top ten hold over 30%. This material consisted of CD4+ or CD8+ T cells sorted from blood, taken in a trial of the OX40 agonist ivuxolimab. The receptors shown here come from an adult with an advanced solid tumor such as melanoma, head and neck, liver or kidney cancer.

This clone was counted between two and nine times. The chain uses TRBV5-1 and TRBJ2-5; perhaps TRBD2 as D (5 bases). Germline V lookup: CDR1 SGHRS, CDR2 YFSETQ. Between the trimmed V and J ends, which lost 0 bases and 9 bases, there was a span of 21 bases. The CDR3 sequence is 16 residues long. The CDR3 DNA follows: TGCGCCAGCAGCTTGGAGCCCCAGACTCCCCCCGGGGCCCAGTACTTC. Protein sequence: CASSLEPQTPPGAQYF.

This clone was seen once. The chain carries TRBV7-8 and TRBJ2-1; perhaps D is TRBD1 or TRBD2 (6 bases each). From germline, CDR1 is SGHVS and CDR2 FQNEAQ. Trimming took off 6 bases at V and 0 bases at J, with 12 bases between the two ends. The CDR3 loop spans 15 amino acids. The CDR3 sequence is CASREGVSSYNEQFF. CDR3 nucleotide sequence: TGTGCCAGCAGGGAGGGGGTTAGCTCCTACAATGAGCAGTTCTTC.

This chain connects TRBV7-9 to TRBJ2-2; possible D gene TRBD2, 6 bases. Germline CDR1 reads SEHNR; CDR2 reads FQNEAQ (reference sequence). The length of the CDR3 is 15 residues. Trimming pared 5 bases from V and 2 bases from J, leaving 12 bases between. CDR3 bases: TGTGCCAGCAGCCCTACCGGGGGAAACACCGGGGAGCTGTTTTTT. Translating gives CASSPTGGNTGELFF. Full variable domain (remainder filled in from reference TRBV7-9 and TRBJ2-2): DTGVSQNPRHKITKRGQNVTFRCDPISEHNRLYWYRQTLGQGPEFLTYFQNEAQLEKSRLLSDRFSAERPKGSFSTLEIQRTEQGDSAMYLCASSPTGGNTGELFFGEGSRLTVL.

V gene TRBV6-6 combines with J gene TRBJ2-1; 9 bases fit TRBD2. CDR1 and CDR2 from the germline V gene are MNHNY and SVGAGI (reference sequence). CDR3 length equals 13 residues. The junction had 7 bases not matched to a gene; V was cut back by 10 bases and J by 6 bases. CDR3 DNA sequence: TGTGCCACGATTCTAGCGGGGCGCAATGAGCAGTTCTTC. Translating it yields CATILAGRNEQFF.

This chain uses TRBV6-5 with TRBJ1-5; D unclear. The CDR3 covers 13 residues. Germline values: CDR1 MNHEY, CDR2 SVGAGI. V lost 8 bases to trimming and J lost 4 bases, with 12 bases between them. The CDR3 nucleotides are TGTGCCAGCGGCCGGCCGGCGAATCAGCCCCAGCATTTT. The encoded protein is CASGRPANQPQHF.

V usage is TRBV27 and J usage is TRBJ2-7; 7 bases align to TRBD2. There are 17 residues in the CDR3. Germline-derived CDR1 and CDR2 are MNHEY and SMNVEV (reference sequence). The junction had 10 bases not matched to a gene; V was cut back by 2 bases and J by 0 bases. This CDR3 is CASSLTPMGGSSYEQYF. CDR3 DNA sequence: TGTGCCAGCAGTTTAACCCCTATGGGAGGGAGCTCCTACGAGCAGTACTTC.

This chain connects TRBV4-2 to TRBJ2-1, with 11 bases lining up with TRBD1. The CDR3 sequence is 18 residues long. CDR1 LGHNA and CDR2 YNFKEQ come from the germline V gene. Losses at the gene ends were 5 bases for V and 0 bases for J; bases not matched to a gene: 9. The chain's CDR3 is CASSLVFGTGGSYNEQFF. The DNA for the CDR3 is TGTGCCAGCAGCTTAGTCTTCGGGACAGGGGGCTCCTACAATGAGCAGTTCTTC.

The chain recombines TRBV7-8 with TRBJ1-4; 8 bases are shared with TRBD1. Losses at the gene ends were 5 bases for V and 11 bases for J; bases not matched to a gene: 7. This CDR3 has 13 residues. Germline CDR1 and CDR2: SGHVS and FQNEAQ. The CDR3 DNA reads as TGTGCCAGCAGCGATCAGGGGGCTCGTAAACTGTTTTTT. Its translation: CASSDQGARKLFF.

The chain uses TRBV5-4 and TRBJ2-3, with D perhaps assigned TRBD1 or TRBD2 (6 bases each). Germline V gives CDR1 SGHNT, CDR2 YYREEE (reference sequence). This CDR3 is 15 amino acids long. V shed 4 bases and J shed 6 bases, with 18 bases lying between them. The CDR3 nucleotides are TGTGCCAGCAGCGACCCGGAGGGGGTTCAGGATACGCAGTATTTT. Its protein is CASSDPEGVQDTQYF.

This chain uses TRBV4-3 with TRBJ2-5; D could derive from TRBD1 or TRBD2 (5 bases each). Germline CDR1 reads LGHNA; CDR2 reads YSLEER. V was cut by 0 bases and J by 5 bases, with 16 bases left in between. This CDR3 comprises 16 residues. CDR3 loop: CASSQDWGKGSETQYF. The CDR3, as DNA: TGCGCCAGCAGCCAAGATTGGGGGAAGGGCTCGGAGACCCAGTACTTC.

The chain combines TRBV28 with TRBJ2-1; 9 positions agree with TRBD2. The CDR3 totals 15 residues. Germline-derived CDR1 and CDR2 are MDHEN and SYDVKM. J was trimmed by 5 bases and V by 1 base; bases with no gene match: 3. This CDR3 reads CASSLFAGGHNEQFF. In DNA form, the CDR3 reads TGTGCCAGCAGTTTATTTGCGGGAGGGCACAATGAGCAGTTCTTC.

The genes are TRBV7-7 and TRBJ2-3; D possibly corresponds to TRBD2 (6 bases). With 5 bases removed from V and 2 bases from J, the gap between germline ends came to 20 bases. Looked up from germline, CDR1 is SSHAT and CDR2 is FNYEAQ (reference sequence). The CDR3 is 17 residues long. The CDR3 here is CASSPDSGGANTDTQYF. Written as DNA, the CDR3 is TGTGCCAGCAGCCCCGACTCGGGCGGGGCCAACACAGATACGCAGTATTTT.

This rearrangement joins TRBV10-3 to TRBJ1-1; D is unresolved. V lost 0 bases to trimming and J lost 8 bases, with 16 bases between them. Germline CDR1 is ENHRY and CDR2 is SYGVKD. The CDR3 extends over 15 amino acids. The CDR3 loop reads CAISESKGRRLEAFF. CDR3 DNA: TGTGCCATCAGTGAGTCAAAGGGAAGAAGGCTCGAAGCTTTCTTT.

V gene TRBV10-1 combines with J gene TRBJ2-1; 9 bases are shared with TRBD2. The V gene end was trimmed by 0 bases and the J gene end by 7 bases; junction bases not matched to a gene: 4. The CDR3 covers 15 residues. CDR1 and CDR2 from the germline V gene are WNHNN and SYGVQD (reference sequence). This chain's CDR3 is CASSESRLAGNEQFF. The CDR3 DNA follows: TGCGCCAGCAGTGAGTCGCGGCTAGCGGGAAATGAGCAGTTCTTC.

V usage is TRBV10-3 and J usage is TRBJ1-2; 7 bases fit TRBD1. The junction had 4 bases not matched to a gene; V was cut back by 2 bases and J by 4 bases. The CDR3 is 14 residues long. Germline-derived CDR1 and CDR2 are ENHRY and SYGVKD. In DNA form, the CDR3 reads TGTGCCATCAGTGAGCAGGGGGTGGGCTATGGCTACACCTTC. Encoded protein: CAISEQGVGYGYTF.

This clone appeared once. The chain uses TRBV27 and TRBJ1-5, with a tentative D call TRBD1 (5 bases). Germline V CDR1 and CDR2: MNHEY, SMNVEV (reference sequence). The CDR3 sequence is 15 residues long. The V end was cut by 6 bases, the J end by 7 bases, with 19 bases between. In DNA, the CDR3 is TGTGCCAGCAGATCGGGTGACAGTGGGGCACAGCCCCAGCATTTT. It codes for CASRSGDSGAQPQHF.

The chain links TRBV5-6 to TRBJ2-1, with TRBD2 matching over 8 bases. CDR3 length: 15 residues. Germline V gene data show CDR1 as SGHDT and CDR2 as YYEEEE. Trimming cost V 2 bases and J 6 bases; bases outside gene matches: 7. CDR3 amino acids: CASSFLAGSGNEQFF. The CDR3 nucleotides are TGTGCCAGCAGCTTTTTAGCGGGATCGGGCAATGAGCAGTTCTTC.

This clone was recorded only once. The chain carries TRBV27 and TRBJ1-5, with no clear D. The CDR3 is made up of 15 amino acids. The germline gives CDR1 MNHEY, CDR2 SMNVEV (reference sequence). The V gene lost 5 bases and the J gene lost 7 bases, with 18 bases spanning the gap. The CDR3 sequence: CASSQSPTPLQPQHF. In DNA, the CDR3 is TGTGCCAGCAGTCAATCCCCTACCCCATTACAGCCCCAGCATTTT.

CDR3 in amino acids: CASSLAGGLAKNIQYF. The CDR3 nucleotides are TGTGCCAGCAGCTTGGCAGGAGGGTTGGCCAAAAACATTCAGTACTTC. The J gene is TRBJ2-4, the V gene TRBV4-2; D may be TRBD2 (6 bases). Per germline, CDR1 LGHNA and CDR2 YNFKEQ. V was pared by 5 bases and J by 1 base, with 15 bases between. The CDR3 spans 16 residues.

This clone was seen a few times. This chain uses TRBV18 with TRBJ2-3, with TRBD2 identical over 9 bases. With V trimmed by 2 bases and J by 0 bases, 12 bases remained unmatched. This CDR3 region has 19 residues. The V gene's germline CDR1 is KGHSH and CDR2 LQKENI. The CDR3 here is CASSPLVAGEDFSTDTQYF. The CDR3 bases are TGTGCCAGCTCACCATTGGTAGCGGGGGAAGACTTTAGCACAGATACGCAGTATTTT.

The chain uses TRBV27 and TRBJ2-2; D may be TRBD2 (6 bases). Trimming took off 4 bases at V and 2 bases at J, with 14 bases between the two ends. Per the germline V gene, CDR1 is MNHEY and CDR2 is SMNVEV (reference sequence). The CDR3 runs 16 residues. CDR3 amino acids: CASSSFFSGNTGELFF. The CDR3 bases are TGTGCCAGCAGTTCGTTCTTTAGCGGAAACACCGGGGAGCTGTTTTTT.

This clone was recorded only once. This rearrangement joins TRBV28 to TRBJ2-3; 14 nucleotides match TRBD2. Germline CDR1 reads MDHEN; CDR2 reads SYDVKM. The CDR3 consists of 15 residues. Trimming at V came to 7 bases and at J to 3 bases, leaving 3 bases not matched to a gene. The CDR3 protein is CASKGLAGATDTQYF. In DNA, the CDR3 is TGTGCCAGCAAGGGACTAGCGGGGGCTACAGATACGCAGTATTTT.